Following are 15 T cell receptor beta chains from one sample sequenced in a study of T cell responses to AZD1222 COVID-19 vaccine. Here immunoSEQ multiplex PCR was the method, and the copy in TCRdb shows in-frame clones only, minus some. The sample records tens of thousands of clones, 85% to 95% being singletons. The sequencing here drew on peripheral blood, taken on day 0 of MenACWY control vaccination. Source of these receptors: an adult in good health.

The chain joins TRBV28 to TRBJ1-2; unclear D gene. The CDR3 has 10 amino acids. Trimming cost V 8 bases and J 8 bases, with 9 bases left between them. CDR1 MDHEN and CDR2 SYDVKM come from the germline V gene. The CDR3 protein is CASYSGGYTF. As DNA, the CDR3 is TGTGCCAGCTATTCGGGCGGCTACACCTTC.

The chain joins TRBV7-9 to TRBJ2-5; the D is unclear. CDR1 and CDR2 (germline): SEHNR, FQNEAQ (reference sequence). The ends were cut back, 3 bases at V and 5 bases at J, with 1 base in the middle. This CDR3 region has 10 residues. CDR3 sequence reads: CASSLETQYF. The CDR3 DNA sequence: TGTGCCAGCAGCTTGGAGACCCAGTACTTC.

This chain joins TRBV5-6 and TRBJ2-1; D is undetermined. The germline V gene has CDR1 SGHDT and CDR2 YYEEEE. Trimming left V 0 bases short and J 1 base short, with 5 bases between. The CDR3 runs to 14 residues. The chain's CDR3 is CASSLGRSYNEQFF. The CDR3 DNA follows: TGTGCCAGCAGCTTGGGCAGGTCCTACAATGAGCAGTTCTTC.

The rearrangement joins TRBV28 to TRBJ1-5; D not certain. Trimming removed 5 bases at V and 5 bases at J, with 10 bases between. This CDR3 contains 13 residues. Germline loops: CDR1 MDHEN, CDR2 SYDVKM. CDR3 nucleotide sequence: TGTGCCAGCAGTCTCGGACCTGATCAGCCCCAGCATTTT. As protein: CASSLGPDQPQHF.

The chain links TRBV5-5 to TRBJ2-7; D gene unclear. The ends were cut back, 4 bases at V and 2 bases at J, with 16 bases in the middle. This CDR3 has 15 amino acids. Germline CDR1 SGHKS, CDR2 YYEKEE (reference sequence). For the CDR3, the DNA is TGTGCCAGCAGCCCCCTAAAAGGGCCGCCCTACGAGCAGTACTTC. Its protein product is CASSPLKGPPYEQYF.

V usage is TRBV15 and J usage is TRBJ1-5; D unresolved. V lost 0 bases, J lost 2 bases, and 14 bases lay in between. The CDR3 has 17 residues. Germline V gene lookup returns CDR1 LNHNV and CDR2 YYDKDF (reference sequence). The CDR3 nucleotides read TGTGCCACCAGCAGAGATCGAGAAGCACCGCGCAATCAGCCCCAGCATTTT. Amino acid sequence: CATSRDREAPRNQPQHF.

The J gene is TRBJ1-1, the V gene TRBV9, with D hard to call. The V gene's germline CDR1 is SGDLS and CDR2 YYNGEE. Trimming left V 0 bases short and J 4 bases short, with 7 bases between. The CDR3 is made up of 13 amino acids. The CDR3 region has the DNA TGTGCCAGCAGCGTAGCGGCGGGCACTGAAGCTTTCTTT. Its protein product is CASSVAAGTEAFF.

The genes are TRBV28 and TRBJ2-1; D uncertain. Germline CDR1 and CDR2: MDHEN and SYDVKM. The V gene lost 6 bases and the J gene lost 5 bases, with 11 bases spanning the gap. The CDR3 covers 13 residues. CDR3 sequence reads: CASSPYNDNEQFF. The CDR3 region has the DNA TGTGCCAGCAGCCCTTACAACGACAATGAGCAGTTCTTC.

The genes are TRBV10-3 and TRBJ2-7; 7 positions match TRBD1. Unmatched junction bases numbered 9, after V lost 8 bases and J lost 5 bases. This CDR3 comprises 13 residues. Germline values: CDR1 ENHRY, CDR2 SYGVKD. DNA for the CDR3: TGTGCCATCCGCGGTGGGGACAGACACGAGCAGTACTTC. Its translation: CAIRGGDRHEQYF.

Comment on this clone: The junction departs from the called germline gene at one end, perhaps through a read error. This sequence joins TRBV4-1 and TRBJ2-5, with 13 bases identical to TRBD2. CDR3 length: 19 residues. Germline CDR1 MGHRA, CDR2 YSYEKL. The CDR3 loop is CASSQGDWTSGGSREAQYF. CDR3 nucleotides: TGCGCCAGCAGCCAAGGGGACTGGACTAGCGGGGGTTCAAGAGAGGCCCAGTACTTC.

This clone has a single count. This sequence joins TRBV18 and TRBJ1-1, with D tentatively TRBD1 (6 bases). Germline values: CDR1 KGHSH, CDR2 LQKENI. V shed 5 bases and J shed 1 base, with 20 bases lying between them. CDR3 length equals 17 residues. CDR3: CASSTIPWGAGNTEAFF. CDR3 nucleotide sequence: TGTGCCAGCTCAACCATTCCTTGGGGGGCGGGGAACACTGAAGCTTTCTTT.

The chain combines TRBV25-1 with TRBJ2-5; the D gene is possibly TRBD2 (5 bases). CDR3 length: 13 amino acids. Trimming shortened V by 7 bases and J by 5 bases, and 14 bases separated the two germline ends. The germline V gene encodes CDR1 MGHDK and CDR2 SYGVNS. The CDR3 reads CASNHLWEETQYF. CDR3 in DNA: TGTGCCAGCAATCATCTGTGGGAGGAGACCCAGTACTTC.

The rearrangement joins TRBV6-5 to TRBJ1-2; 12 positions agree with TRBD1. V was clipped by 8 bases and J by 10 bases; unmatched bases: 5. Germline CDR1 reads MNHEY; CDR2 reads SVGAGI. This CDR3 has 12 residues. The CDR3 spells CASPGTGGVYTF. For the CDR3, the DNA is TGTGCCAGCCCCGGGACAGGGGGCGTCTACACCTTC.

CDR3 amino acids: CASSLYGLLNTEAFF. CDR3 DNA sequence: TGTGCCAGCAGCTTGTATGGACTTCTGAACACTGAAGCTTTCTTT. The genes are TRBV5-4 and TRBJ1-1; D not certain. In germline, CDR1 is SGHNT, CDR2 YYREEE (reference sequence). V lost 1 base, J lost 0 bases, and 10 bases lay in between. The CDR3 contains 15 residues.

This chain uses TRBV6-1 with TRBJ2-3; no firm D call. The germline V and J ends were trimmed by 1 base and 9 bases, with 11 bases remaining between them. The CDR3 length is 13 residues. From germline, CDR1 is MNHNS and CDR2 SASEGT. CDR3 nucleotide sequence: TGTGCCAGCAGTGAAGGCGTGGCCGAGACGCAGTATTTT. As protein: CASSEGVAETQYF.